Sequencing of this T cell receptor (beta chain) was carried out in a study of beta chain features in type 1 diabetes. For the study at large: All samples yielded 100 million to 140 million examined sorted cells.

V was clipped by 1 base and J by 7 bases, with 11 bases between them. The CDR3 has 15 residues. In germline, CDR1 is LNHDA, CDR2 SQIVND (reference sequence). The entirety of the isolated RNA underwent reverse transcription, so expressed TCRB transcripts were sequenced. Produced via immunoSEQ multiplex PCR; TCRdb's table is partial and in-frame only. The table shows 300,000 to 400,000 clones, with around 9.7% occurring only once. Regarding the study as a whole: When Type 1 diabetes patients were examined, their TCRB CDR3s proved moderately but significantly shorter in all four CD4+ subsets.

This clone was detected a few times. The target antigen is unknown. The sequenced sample consisted of central memory CD4+ T cells from blood. The rearrangement joins TRBV19 to TRBJ1-6; D gene uncertain. This sequence was found in a man aged 25-45 years with type 1 diabetes. The CDR3 loop reads CASSIGWGSNSPLHF. The DNA for the CDR3 is TGTGCCAGTAGTATAGGTTGGGGTTCCAATTCACCCCTCCACTTT.